One TCR beta chain is described in this entry. Its antigen is currently unknown. This clone may be a read error of a much larger clone one base away. These data originate in a study of immune heterogeneity within non-small cell lung tumors. General study results and limits: Each patient's tumor sites shared recurring identical dominant CDR3 beta clonotypes, and individual sites also carried their own high-frequency clones.

The CDR3 covers 13 residues. The germline V gene encodes CDR1 LNHDA and CDR2 SQIVND (reference sequence). Multiplex PCR (32 V and 13 J primers) was used to amplify the TCR beta CDR3. TCRdb analysed the multiplex PCR reads with MiXCR anew, one entry per CDR3 protein. Of tens of thousands of distinct CDR3 sequences detected, about 30% appear once; the ten largest clones hold roughly 4%. Each sample used 600 to 700 ng of genomic DNA from bulk tumor tissue. Multiple widely separated biopsies were taken from each primary tumor at surgery. Curative surgery was undertaken by patients, who had untreated, newly diagnosed non-small cell lung cancer.

This TCR was sampled from a man between 35 and 55 years old with non-small cell lung cancer. V gene TRBV19 combines with J gene TRBJ1-2, with 10 bases fitting TRBD1. Sequencing was performed on lung tumor tissue. Here the CDR3 DNA reads TGTGCCAGTAGTACTGGGACAGGGGTCGGCTGCACCTTC. Amino acid sequence: CASSTGTGVGCTF.